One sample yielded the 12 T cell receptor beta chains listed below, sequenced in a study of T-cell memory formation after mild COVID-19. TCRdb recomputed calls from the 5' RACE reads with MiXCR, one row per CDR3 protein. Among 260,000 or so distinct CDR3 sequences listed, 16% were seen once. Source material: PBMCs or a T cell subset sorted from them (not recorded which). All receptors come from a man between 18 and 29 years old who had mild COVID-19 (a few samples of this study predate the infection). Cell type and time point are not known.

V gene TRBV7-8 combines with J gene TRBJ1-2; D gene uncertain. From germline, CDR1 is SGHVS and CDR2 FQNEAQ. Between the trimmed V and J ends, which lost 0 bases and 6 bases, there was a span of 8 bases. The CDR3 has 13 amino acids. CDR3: CASSLADSHGYTF. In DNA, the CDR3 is TGTGCCAGCAGCTTAGCCGATTCGCATGGCTACACCTTC.

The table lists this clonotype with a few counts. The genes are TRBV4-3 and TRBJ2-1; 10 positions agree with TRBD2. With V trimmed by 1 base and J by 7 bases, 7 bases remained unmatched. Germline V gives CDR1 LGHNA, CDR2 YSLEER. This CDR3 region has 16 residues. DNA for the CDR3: TGCGCCAGCAGCCAAGTAGGTAGCGGGGGGCTTAATGAGCAGTTCTTC. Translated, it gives CASSQVGSGGLNEQFF.

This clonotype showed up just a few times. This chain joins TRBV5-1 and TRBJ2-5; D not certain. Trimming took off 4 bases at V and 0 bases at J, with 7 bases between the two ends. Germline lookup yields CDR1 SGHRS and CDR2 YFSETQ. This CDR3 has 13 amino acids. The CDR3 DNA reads TGCGCCAGCAGCCCACAATACCAAGAGACCCAGTACTTC. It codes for CASSPQYQETQYF.

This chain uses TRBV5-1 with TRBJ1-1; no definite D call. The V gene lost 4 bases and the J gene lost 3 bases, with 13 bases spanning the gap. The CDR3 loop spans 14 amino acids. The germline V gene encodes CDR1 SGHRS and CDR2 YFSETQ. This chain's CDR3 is CASSPRPVHTEAFF. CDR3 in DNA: TGCGCCAGCAGCCCCCGGCCAGTCCACACTGAAGCTTTCTTT.

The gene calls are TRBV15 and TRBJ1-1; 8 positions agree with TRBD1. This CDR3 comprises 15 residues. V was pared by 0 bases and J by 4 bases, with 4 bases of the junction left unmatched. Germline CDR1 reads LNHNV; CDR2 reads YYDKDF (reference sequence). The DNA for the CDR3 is TGTGCCACCAGCAGAGAGGACAGGGTCTTCACTGAAGCTTTCTTT. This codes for CATSREDRVFTEAFF. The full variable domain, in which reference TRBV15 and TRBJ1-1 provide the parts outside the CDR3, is DAMVIQNPRYQVTQFGKPVTLSCSQTLNHNVMYWYQQKSSQAPKLLFHYYDKDFNNEADTPDNFQSRRPNTSFCFLDIRSPGLGDTAMYLCATSREDRVFTEAFFGQGTRLTVV.

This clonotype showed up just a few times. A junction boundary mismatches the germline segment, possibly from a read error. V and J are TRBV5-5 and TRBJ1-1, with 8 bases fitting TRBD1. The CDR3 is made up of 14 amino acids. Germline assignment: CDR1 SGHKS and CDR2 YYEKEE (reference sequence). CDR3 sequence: CASILGQDHTEAFF. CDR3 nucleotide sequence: TGTGCCAGCATCTTGGGACAGGATCACACTGAAGCTTTCTTT.

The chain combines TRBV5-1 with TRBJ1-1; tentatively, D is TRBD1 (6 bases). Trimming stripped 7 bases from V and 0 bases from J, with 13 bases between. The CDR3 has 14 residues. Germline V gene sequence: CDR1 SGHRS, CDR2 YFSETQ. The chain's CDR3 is CASRQEPVNTEAFF. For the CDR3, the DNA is TGCGCCAGCCGACAGGAACCCGTGAACACTGAAGCTTTCTTT.

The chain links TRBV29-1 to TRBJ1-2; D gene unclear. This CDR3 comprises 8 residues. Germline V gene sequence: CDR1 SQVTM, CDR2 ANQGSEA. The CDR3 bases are TGCAGTGCCTCGGGGTACACCTTC. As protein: CSASGYTF.

The CDR3 region is CASSTPTDHQNTEAFF. CDR3 bases: TGTGCCAGCAGCACTCCGACGGACCACCAAAACACTGAAGCTTTCTTT. J is TRBJ1-1 and V is TRBV11-2; D unresolved. Germline values: CDR1 SGHAT, CDR2 FQNNGV. With 5 bases removed from V and 2 bases from J, the gap between germline ends came to 18 bases. This CDR3 spans 16 amino acids. Variable domain in full (rest from reference TRBV11-2 and TRBJ1-1): EAGVAQSPRYKIIEKRQSVAFWCNPISGHATLYWYQQILGQGPKLLIQFQNNGVVDDSQLPKDRFSAERLKGVDSTLKIQPAKLEDSAVYLCASSTPTDHQNTEAFFGQGTRLTVV.

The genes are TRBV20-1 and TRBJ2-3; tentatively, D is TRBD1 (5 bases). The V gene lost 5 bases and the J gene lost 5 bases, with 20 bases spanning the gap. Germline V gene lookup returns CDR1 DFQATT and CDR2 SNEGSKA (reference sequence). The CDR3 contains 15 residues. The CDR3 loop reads CSADLDIRVLDTQYF. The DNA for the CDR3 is TGCAGTGCTGACTTGGACATACGCGTCCTAGATACGCAGTATTTT.

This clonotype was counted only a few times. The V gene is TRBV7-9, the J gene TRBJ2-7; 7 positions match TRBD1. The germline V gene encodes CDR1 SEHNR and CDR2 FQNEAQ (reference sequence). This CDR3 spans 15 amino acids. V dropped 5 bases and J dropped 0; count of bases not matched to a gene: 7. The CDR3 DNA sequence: TGTGCCAGCAGCCCCGTCAGGGGGAGCTCCTACGAGCAGTACGTC. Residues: CASSPVRGSSYEQYV.

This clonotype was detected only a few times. The CDR3 nucleotides are TGCGCCAGCAGCTTGGATTCGACGGCTCACGAGCAGTACTTC. Protein product: CASSLDSTAHEQYF. The V and J genes are TRBV5-1 and TRBJ2-7, with D hard to call. The ends were cut back, 0 bases at V and 5 bases at J, with 12 bases in the middle. The CDR3 extends over 14 amino acids. The germline V gene has CDR1 SGHRS and CDR2 YFSETQ.